This is a list of T cell receptor beta chains from one sample in a study of T cell responses to AZD1222 COVID-19 vaccine. Using immunoSEQ multiplex PCR, the repertoire was profiled, and TCRdb retains in-frame clones only, with some absent. In the table there are 150,000 to 200,000 clones, 85% to 95% of which are singletons. Sequenced material: peripheral blood, taken 28 days after the second AZD1222 dose. The receptors were sampled from an adult who received the AZD1222 COVID-19 vaccine. CDR3s include the opening cysteine and the closing phenylalanine or tryptophan. The D gene is left open where the match is weak. Clone size is given for some rows only: seen once, a few or many times, or a class if the clone is expanded.

clone_size d_call j_call v_call cdr3_nt cdr3_aa
once . TRBJ1-2 TRBV28 TGTGCCAGCAGTTTTCGGGGGGGCTATGGCTACACCTTC CASSFRGGYGYTF
. . TRBJ1-1 TRBV10-3 TGTGCCATCCGGACAGTCACTGAAGCTTTCTTT CAIRTVTEAFF
. . TRBJ2-5 TRBV9 TGTGCCAGCAGCCGGAGGGGGCCCTCAGAGACCCAGTACTTC CASSRRGPSETQYF
. TRBD1 TRBJ2-7 TRBV19 TGTGCCAGTAGCGACAGGGGTGTCGACGAGCAGTACTTC CASSDRGVDEQYF
. . TRBJ1-3 TRBV3-1/TRBV3-2 TGTGCCAGCAGCCAAGAAGGGGCCTACTCTGGAAACACCATATATTTT CASSQEGAYSGNTIYF
. . TRBJ2-2 TRBV4-3 TGCGCCAGCAGCCCCGGACTCATGTCGGACACCGGGGAGCTGTTTTTT CASSPGLMSDTGELFF
. . TRBJ1-2 TRBV28 TGTGCCAGCAGTTTATCGGCCGACCTTTTTGGCTACACCTTC CASSLSADLFGYTF
. . TRBJ2-7 TRBV6-5 TGTGCCAGCACTAGGGCGGGGCGAACCTACGAGCAGTACTTC CASTRAGRTYEQYF
. . TRBJ2-7 TRBV30 TGTGCCTCAAAAACAAGCTCCTACGAGCAGTACTTC CASKTSSYEQYF
. . TRBJ1-1 TRBV6-2/TRBV6-3 TGTGCCAGCAGTTACTTGACGGGGGAAGCTTTCTTT CASSYLTGEAFF
. TRBD1 TRBJ2-3 TRBV28 TGTGCCAGCAGTCGACAGGGTCTAACCACAGATACGCAGTATTTT CASSRQGLTTDTQYF
. TRBD1 TRBJ1-4 TRBV7-9 TGTGCCAGCAGCCTCTGGACAGGGGGCAGGACTAATGAAAAACTGTTTTTT CASSLWTGGRTNEKLFF
. . TRBJ1-3 TRBV30 TGTGCCTGGAGTGTATCTCCTGGAAACACCATATATTTT CAWSVSPGNTIYF
. TRBD1 TRBJ2-1 TRBV11-3 TGTGCCAGCAGCTTAGCTCGACAGGGGGAGCAGTTCTTC CASSLARQGEQFF
. TRBD1 TRBJ1-2 TRBV15 TGTGCCACCAGCAGAGCCCGGGACAGCTATAACTATGGCTACACCTTC CATSRARDSYNYGYTF
. . TRBJ1-6 TRBV3-1/TRBV3-2 TGTGCCAGCAGCCAGGTACAGGCTAATTCACCCCTCCACTTT CASSQVQANSPLHF
once . TRBJ2-1 TRBV9 TGTGCCAGCAGCGTAGCTGGTCGGAATGAGCAGTTCTTC CASSVAGRNEQFF
. . TRBJ2-7 TRBV30 TGTGCCTGGAGTGTCGGGGTCAGGGACTACGAGCAGTACTTC CAWSVGVRDYEQYF
. . TRBJ2-4 TRBV2 TGTGCCAGCGGCGCCAAAAACATTCAGTACTTC CASGAKNIQYF
. . TRBJ2-3 TRBV3-1/TRBV3-2 TGTGCCAGCAGCCGGATTACAGATACGCAGTATTTT CASSRITDTQYF
once TRBD1 TRBJ1-2 TRBV7-6 TGTGCCAGCAGCTCCGGACAGGAAGCGTTCTATGGCTACACCTTC CASSSGQEAFYGYTF
once TRBD1 TRBJ1-1 TRBV5-8 TGTGCCAGCAGCTTGGATGACAGGGTGACTGAAGCTTTCTTT CASSLDDRVTEAFF
. . TRBJ1-6 TRBV20-1 TGCAGTGCTAGTTCGCGGCATAATTCACCCCTCCACTTT CSASSRHNSPLHF
. TRBD2 TRBJ2-2 TRBV5-1 TGCGCCAGCAGCTTGGGACTAGCCGGAACCGGGGAGCTGTTTTTT CASSLGLAGTGELFF
. TRBD2 TRBJ2-3 TRBV6-2/TRBV6-3 TGTGCCAGCAGTTACTCGAGTAGTGGGACTAGCGGGGGCACAGATACGCAGTATTTT CASSYSSSGTSGGTDTQYF
. TRBD1 TRBJ2-3 TRBV25-1 TGTGCCAGCAGTGCAACCGCTAGGGGGCTCGCAGATACGCAGTATTTT CASSATARGLADTQYF
. . TRBJ1-4 TRBV6-4 TGTGCCACGAATATGGGCCGCGGCCAAGGGGATAATGAAAAACTGTTTTTT CATNMGRGQGDNEKLFF
. TRBD1 TRBJ1-5 TRBV28 TGTGCCAGCGAACAGGGGGCCCAGCATTTT CASEQGAQHF
. TRBD1 TRBJ1-4 TRBV28 TGTGCCAGCAGTTTACCACAGGGGAATGAAAAACTGTTTTTT CASSLPQGNEKLFF
. . TRBJ2-3 TRBV29-1 TGCAGCCTGCGGGCAAACACAGATACGCAGTATTTT CSLRANTDTQYF
few . TRBJ2-7 TRBV6-5 TGTGCCAGCTCCCGGGGGCTTGCGAGATACGAGCAGTACTTC CASSRGLARYEQYF
. TRBD1 TRBJ1-2 TRBV30 TGTGCCTGGAGTGTGGGACAGCTCTATGGCTACACCTTC CAWSVGQLYGYTF
. TRBD1 TRBJ1-3 TRBV5-6 TGTGCCAGCAGCTTAGGGGGCGCAGAAGGAAACACCATATATTTT CASSLGGAEGNTIYF
. TRBD1 TRBJ2-1 TRBV7-2 TGTGCCAGCAGACGGGACAGGTCTCTAACTAATGAGCAGTTCTTC CASRRDRSLTNEQFF
. . TRBJ2-3 TRBV4-1 TGCGCCAGCAGCCAAGAGTCTGCGCTTGATACGCAGTATTTT CASSQESALDTQYF
. TRBD1 TRBJ1-4 TRBV4-1 TGCGCCAGCAGCCGATTACCCCAGGGGGCGCGAGGTAATGAAAAACTGTTTTTT CASSRLPQGARGNEKLFF
. TRBD1 TRBJ1-2 TRBV6-1 TGTGCCAGCAGTGAAGGGTGGGCAGGGGGGAACTATGGCTACACCTTC CASSEGWAGGNYGYTF
. . TRBJ1-2 TRBV30 TGTGCCTGGAGTCCAGACCTGGGGTCCGGCTACACCTTC CAWSPDLGSGYTF
. . TRBJ1-2 TRBV2 TGTGCCAGCAGTGAAACCTCGACAGCACACTATGGCTACACCTTC CASSETSTAHYGYTF
. . TRBJ2-3 TRBV3-1/TRBV3-2 TGTGCCAGCAGCCACGTGGAAGATACGCAGTATTTT CASSHVEDTQYF
. . TRBJ2-7 TRBV6-5 TGTGCCAGCATCAGTGGGCTAACCTACGAGCAGTACTTC CASISGLTYEQYF
. . TRBJ1-1 TRBV4-3 TGCGCCAGCAGCCAAGATTTATCTTGGCAGATGAACACTGAAGCTTTCTTT CASSQDLSWQMNTEAFF
. TRBD2 TRBJ2-5 TRBV9 TGTGCCAGCAGCGTAGAAGGTAGTCTAGCGGGAGAGACCCAGTACTTC CASSVEGSLAGETQYF